This T cell receptor beta chain is drawn from a study of T cells after posttransplantation cyclophosphamide. General study findings and limits: Tissue-infiltrating T cells from skin or gut overlapped little with blood T cells. Later blood repertoires were often dominated by clones from the donor CD8+ memory compartment.

TCRdb keeps only in-frame clones here, not all; method: immunoSEQ multiplex PCR. Of about 9,200 clones detected, roughly 98% appear once; the ten largest clones hold approximately 0.25%. Of note for this clone: Its antigen is not known.

Cells defined as naive were viable CD3+CD4+ or CD3+CD8+ and CCR7+CD45RA+CD45RO-CD95-CD27+CD28+. The sequenced sample was naive CD8+ T cells sorted from PBMCs. The clonotype was recovered from a man aged 45-65 years in good health, CMV-negative, and a related stem cell transplant donor.

CDR3 residues: CASSGTGYQPQHF. The CDR3 coding sequence is TGTGCCAGCAGCGGCACGGGGTATCAGCCCCAGCATTTT. The chain has TRBV9 and TRBJ1-5, with D hard to call. This CDR3 is built from 13 residues. V lost 3 bases to trimming and J lost 5 bases, with 9 bases between them. The germline gives CDR1 SGDLS, CDR2 YYNGEE.